This T cell receptor beta chain is from a study of cytomegalovirus exposure and HLA in healthy donors. Across the whole study: Earlier sequencing of 150 million to 200 million T cells yielded under 120 million unique TCR beta sequences.

This CDR3 has 11 amino acids. V was pared by 2 bases and J by 4 bases, with 3 bases between. Germline CDR1 reads DFQATT; CDR2 reads SNEGSKA (reference sequence). This PCR relied on a set of 60 Vbeta primers and 13 Jbeta primers. Clones were sequenced by immunoSEQ multiplex PCR, and TCRdb holds only the in-frame ones, with some missing. The table lists 150,000 to 200,000 clones, around four fifths of them singletons. The sequence was collected from a woman aged 55-70 years in good health and CMV-seropositive. Sequencing was done on a sample of PBMCs. The V gene is TRBV20-1, the J gene TRBJ1-3; D not resolved. As DNA, the CDR3 is TGCAGTGCTAGACAGGGAAACACCATATATTTT. Residues: CSARQGNTIYF.